This T cell receptor beta chain was sequenced for a study of T cell responses to AZD1222 COVID-19 vaccine. General study points: Researchers report vaccine-associated CD4 TCRs spanning spike, with dominance at 160-218 and 743-854. After the peak T cell response, and only then, were repertoires sampled. Seropositive status at baseline applied to only five to seven AZD1222 recipients.

The CDR3 is 14 residues long. Trimming took 5 bases from V and 7 from J, leaving 17 bases between them. Germline CDR1 and CDR2: MNHEY and SVGAGI. Here immunoSEQ multiplex PCR was the method, and the copy in TCRdb shows in-frame clones only, minus some. This table holds about 120,000 clones, 94% found once. Of note for this clone: Antigen specificity is unknown.

The material sequenced was peripheral blood, taken 28 days after the second AZD1222 dose. This TCR was recovered from an adult who received the AZD1222 COVID-19 vaccine. This sequence joins TRBV6-5 and TRBJ1-2; tentatively, D is TRBD1 (6 bases). Written as DNA, the CDR3 is TGTGCCAGCAGTCCCCGGGGGGGGGCGCTTGGCTACACCTTC. It translates to CASSPRGGALGYTF.